This T cell receptor beta chain was found in a study of T cells in localized non-small cell lung cancer. The CDR3 contains 13 residues. CDR1 SGHTA and CDR2 FQGNSA come from the germline V gene. V dropped 5 bases and J dropped 1 base, with 8 bases sitting between them. Produced via immunoSEQ multiplex PCR; TCRdb's table is partial and in-frame only. The profile covers 30,000 or so clones, with about 92% appearing a single time and over 3.5% taken by the ten largest. Study-wide results and caveats: Exceeding tumor, uninvolved adjacent lung had the highest T cell clonality.

For this clone: Antigen specificity is unknown.

This receptor was identified in a woman aged 40-69 years with stage III lung adenocarcinoma. The source material was peripheral blood mononuclear cells, sampled before any cancer treatment. The chain employs TRBV7-2 and TRBJ1-1, with D unresolved. CDR3 region: CASSAHSNTEAFF. The CDR3 DNA follows: TGTGCCAGCAGCGCACACTCGAACACTGAAGCTTTCTTT.